The 17 T cell receptor beta chains listed next were all sequenced from one sample in a study of control samples from healthy donors and cancer patients. Profiling relied on immunoSEQ multiplex PCR, and the TCRdb table lists in-frame clones only, not all of them. The table has 150,000 to 200,000 clones, around 94% seen once. What was sequenced was blood. The source is a man aged 30 to 39 in good health.

In this sample, this clone turned up once. The gene calls are TRBV6-2 or TRBV6-3 and TRBJ1-4; no definite D call. Germline values: CDR1 MNHEY, CDR2 SVGEGT. V lost 5 bases and J lost 5, with 12 bases in between. CDR3 length equals 14 residues. The DNA for the CDR3 is TGTGCCAGCAGTCCGGGCGCCGAAAATGAAAAACTGTTTTTT. Amino acids: CASSPGAENEKLFF.

The V gene is TRBV3-1 (or the pseudogene TRBV3-2), the J gene TRBJ1-6; D is unresolved. Trimming stripped 1 base from V and 5 bases from J, with 3 bases between. In germline, CDR1 is LGHDT, CDR2 YNNKEL (reference sequence). This CDR3 spans 13 amino acids. This chain's CDR3 is CASSQGNNSPLHF. The CDR3, as DNA: TGTGCCAGCAGCCAAGGGAATAATTCACCCCTCCACTTT.

V gene TRBV19 combines with J gene TRBJ2-5, with TRBD1 identical over 9 bases. The germline V gene has CDR1 LNHDA and CDR2 SQIVND (reference sequence). The CDR3 is made up of 17 amino acids. The junction had 12 bases not matched to a gene; V was cut back by 5 bases and J by 2 bases. CDR3 sequence reads: CASSSLGFDRGQETQYF. CDR3 nucleotide sequence: TGTGCCAGTAGTTCCTTGGGGTTCGACAGGGGGCAAGAGACCCAGTACTTC.

This chain links TRBV30 with TRBJ1-2; TRBD1 agrees at 7 bases. This CDR3 region has 17 residues. V was clipped by 7 bases and J by 3 bases; unmatched bases: 20. Germline V gives CDR1 GTSNPN, CDR2 SVGIG (reference sequence). Written as DNA, the CDR3 is TGTGCCTCCCGGACGGGGCTTAGGGGGCGGTCCGACTATGGCTACACCTTC. This encodes CASRTGLRGRSDYGYTF.

The V gene is TRBV7-6, the J gene TRBJ2-3, with 8 bases lining up with TRBD1. In germline, CDR1 is SGHVS, CDR2 FNYEAQ. The J segment lost 4 bases and the V segment lost 1 base, leaving 4 bases of the junction unmatched. The CDR3 sequence is 15 residues long. CDR3 loop: CASSLERTGSDTQYF. The CDR3 DNA follows: TGTGCCAGCAGCTTAGAGAGGACAGGGTCAGATACGCAGTATTTT.

The table lists this clone with a count of one. V usage is TRBV4-1 and J usage is TRBJ1-5; 11 nucleotides match TRBD1. The V and J ends lost 0 bases and 3 bases, in that order; junction bases with no gene match: 10. Looked up from germline, CDR1 is MGHRA and CDR2 is YSYEKL. This CDR3 comprises 19 residues. The CDR3 DNA sequence: TGCGCCAGCAGCCAAGACTATGGACAGGGGGCCGTTCACAATCAGCCCCAGCATTTT. It translates to CASSQDYGQGAVHNQPQHF.

V is TRBV6-5 and J is TRBJ2-7; 8 nucleotides line up with TRBD2. Germline V CDR1 and CDR2: MNHEY, SVGAGI. V lost 2 bases to trimming and J lost 12 bases; unmatched junction nucleotides: 6. The CDR3 is 12 residues long. CDR3 in amino acids: CASSYERGTLYF. In nucleotides, the CDR3 is TGTGCCAGCAGTTACGAGCGGGGGACACTGTACTTC.

This clone was found once. This rearrangement joins TRBV5-1 to TRBJ2-2; 10 bases fit TRBD1. CDR3 length: 15 amino acids. In germline, CDR1 is SGHRS, CDR2 YFSETQ. V shed 4 bases and J 6 bases; nucleotides not matched to a gene: 6. Written as DNA, the CDR3 is TGCGCCAGCAGCGGACAGGGACAGGGGTCCGGGGAGCTGTTTTTT. Translating gives CASSGQGQGSGELFF.

This clone was detected only once. The chain joins TRBV28 to TRBJ1-4; D may be TRBD1 (6 bases). The V end lost 6 bases, the J end lost 5 bases, and 16 bases lay between the germline ends. CDR3 size: 15 residues. Germline CDR1 and CDR2: MDHEN and SYDVKM. The CDR3 coding sequence is TGTGCCAGCAGGCTCTCGGGGGGCGGGAATGAAAAACTGTTTTTT. This sequence encodes CASRLSGGGNEKLFF.

V and J are TRBV4-1 and TRBJ2-1, with TRBD1 matching 9 bases. This CDR3 region has 15 residues. V gave up 0 bases and J gave up 7 bases; unmatched junction bases: 4. Germline CDR1 is MGHRA and CDR2 is YSYEKL. DNA of the CDR3: TGCGCCAGCAGCCAAGAGGAGACAGGGGGGAATGAGCAGTTCTTC. Encoded protein: CASSQEETGGNEQFF.

The chain employs TRBV5-4 and TRBJ1-3; a weak D match, TRBD1 (6 bases). The V gene lost 0 bases and the J gene lost 4 bases, with 11 bases spanning the gap. CDR3 length: 15 residues. Germline assignment: CDR1 SGHNT and CDR2 YYREEE (reference sequence). Written as DNA, the CDR3 is TGTGCCAGCAGCTTGGTGGGGGCGCCCGGAAACACCATATATTTT. Its protein product is CASSLVGAPGNTIYF. Full variable domain (missing parts from reference TRBV5-4 and TRBJ1-3): ETGVTQSPTHLIKTRGQQVTLRCSSQSGHNTVSWYQQALGQGPQFIFQYYREEENGRGNFPPRFSGLQFPNYSSELNVNALELDDSALYLCASSLVGAPGNTIYFGEGSWLTVV.

This clone is a singleton in its sample. This chain joins TRBV7-8 and TRBJ2-3, with 10 bases aligning to TRBD1. The CDR3 is 15 amino acids. The V gene end was trimmed by 5 bases and the J gene end by 4 bases; junction bases not matched to a gene: 6. CDR1 and CDR2 from the germline V gene are SGHVS and FQNEAQ. The chain's CDR3 is CASSPGTGEADTQYF. CDR3 DNA sequence: TGTGCCAGCAGCCCCGGGACAGGGGAGGCAGATACGCAGTATTTT.

The gene calls are TRBV18 and TRBJ1-5; 8 bases line up with TRBD1. In germline, CDR1 is KGHSH, CDR2 LQKENI. The trim removed 1 base at V and 6 bases at J, leaving 2 bases unmatched. There are 14 residues in the CDR3. In DNA form, the CDR3 reads TGTGCCAGCTCACCACAGCAGGGGGCTCAGCCCCAGCATTTT. It translates to CASSPQQGAQPQHF.

On this clone itself: The junction does not match germline at one end; this may be a read error. The sample holds other DNA sequences that translate to the same CDR3. The CDR3 reads CASSLRSGASTDTQYF. The CDR3 DNA sequence: TGCGCCAGCAGCTTAAGGTCTGGTGCTAGCACAGATACGCAGTATTTT. The chain recombines TRBV7-2 with TRBJ2-3; D gene ambiguous. Germline V gene lookup returns CDR1 SGHTA and CDR2 FQGNSA. CDR3 length equals 16 residues.

The J gene is TRBJ1-3, the V gene TRBV5-4; D is perhaps TRBD1 (5 bases). The germline V gene has CDR1 SGHNT and CDR2 YYREEE (reference sequence). The CDR3 spans 13 residues. The V and J ends lost 7 bases and 2 bases respectively, with 10 bases between them. The CDR3 bases are TGTGCCAGCCGTAAGGACACTGGAAACACCATATATTTT. This gives the protein CASRKDTGNTIYF.

The genes are TRBV6-2 or TRBV6-3 and TRBJ1-4; TRBD1 agrees at 8 bases. The CDR3 loop spans 16 amino acids. Germline V gene sequence: CDR1 MNHEY, CDR2 SVGEGT. V trimming: 6 bases; J trimming: 6 bases; junction bases outside the gene matches: 12. The DNA of the CDR3 is TGTGCCAGCAGCAAGCAACCAGGGGGCGTTTATGAAAAACTGTTTTTT. Its protein product is CASSKQPGGVYEKLFF.

The chain is built from TRBV27 and TRBJ2-1; 11 positions match TRBD2. CDR1 and CDR2 from the germline V gene are MNHEY and SMNVEV (reference sequence). This CDR3 contains 16 residues. J was trimmed by 1 base and V by 4 bases; bases with no gene match: 3. CDR3 amino acids: CASSSRLAGSYNEQFF. CDR3 in DNA: TGTGCCAGCAGTTCTCGACTAGCGGGGTCCTACAATGAGCAGTTCTTC.